Below are 12 T cell receptor beta chains sequenced from a single sample in a study of OX40 agonist ivuxolimab in advanced cancers. This table comes from immunoSEQ multiplex PCR, and its TCRdb copy is limited to in-frame clones, with some not included. The sample gives tens of thousands of clones, around 89% of which show up once; 6.5% to 9% is in the top ten. The sample consisted of CD4+ or CD8+ T cells sorted from blood, taken in a trial of the OX40 agonist ivuxolimab. These receptor sequences come from an adult with an advanced solid tumor such as melanoma, head and neck, liver or kidney cancer.

The genes are TRBV19 and TRBJ2-1, with D maybe TRBD2 (5 bases). Germline V gene lookup returns CDR1 LNHDA and CDR2 SQIVND (reference sequence). V was trimmed by 5 bases and J by 1 base, leaving 12 bases between them. The CDR3 is made up of 15 amino acids. The CDR3 coding sequence is TGTGCCAGTAGTGGTCGGCGGACTTCCTACAATGAGCAGTTCTTC. The encoded protein is CASSGRRTSYNEQFF.

The rearrangement links TRBV4-2 to TRBJ2-6, with TRBD1 identical over 8 bases. The V segment lost 4 bases and the J segment 0 bases; nucleotides outside the gene matches: 11. The CDR3 totals 19 residues. Germline V gene sequence: CDR1 LGHNA, CDR2 YNFKEQ. The chain's CDR3 is CASSLLPGQALSGANVLTF. In nucleotides, the CDR3 is TGTGCCAGCAGCCTACTACCGGGACAGGCACTCTCTGGGGCCAACGTCCTGACTTTC.

The chain recombines TRBV19 with TRBJ2-7; D tentatively reads TRBD1 or TRBD2 (5 bases each). This CDR3 is built from 14 residues. Germline assignment: CDR1 LNHDA and CDR2 SQIVND (reference sequence). V lost 7 bases and J 5 bases, leaving 18 bases between the germline ends. CDR3: CASKVNGADDEQYF. In nucleotides, the CDR3 is TGTGCCAGTAAGGTGAACGGGGCTGACGACGAGCAGTACTTC. The complete variable domain, with remaining parts taken from reference TRBV19 and TRBJ2-7, reads DGGITQSPKYLFRKEGQNVTLSCEQNLNHDAMYWYRQDPGQGLRLIYYSQIVNDFQKGDIAEGYSVSREKKESFPLTVTSAQKNPTAFYLCASKVNGADDEQYFGPGTRLTVT.

This clone was seen only once. This chain connects TRBV6-6 to TRBJ1-1, with D possibly being TRBD1 (5 bases). V lost 2 bases, J lost 1 base, and 14 bases lay in between. Germline values: CDR1 MNHNY, CDR2 SVGAGI (reference sequence). The CDR3 runs 16 residues. The CDR3 spells CASSYLGDGENTEAFF. DNA for the CDR3: TGTGCCAGCAGTTACCTTGGGGACGGAGAGAACACTGAAGCTTTCTTT.

V and J are TRBV7-6 and TRBJ2-2; 8 nucleotides agree with TRBD1. CDR1 is SGHVS and CDR2 is FNYEAQ in the germline V gene. V was pared by 3 bases and J by 1 base, with 4 bases of the junction left unmatched. CDR3 length equals 16 residues. CDR3 region: CASSLGQALNTGELFF. Here the CDR3 DNA reads TGTGCCAGCAGCTTGGGACAGGCACTGAACACCGGGGAGCTGTTTTTT. Together with reference TRBV7-6 and TRBJ2-2, the CDR3 gives the full variable domain: GAGVSQSPRYKVTKRGQDVALRCDPISGHVSLYWYRQALGQGPEFLTYFNYEAQQDKSGLPNDRFSAERPEGSISTLTIQRTEQRDSAMYRCASSLGQALNTGELFFGEGSRLTVL.

This clone was observed a handful of times. The chain uses TRBV18 and TRBJ2-5; no reliable D call. The CDR3 is 11 amino acids. Germline CDR1 and CDR2: KGHSH and LQKENI. V was cut by 6 bases and J by 5 bases, with 7 bases left in between. The CDR3 loop reads CASSDRETQYF. CDR3 in DNA: TGTGCCAGCTCCGACCGGGAGACCCAGTACTTC.

The V and J genes are TRBV11-2 and TRBJ1-2; D call uncertain. Germline loops: CDR1 SGHAT, CDR2 FQNNGV. The CDR3 has 12 amino acids. V lost 4 bases to trimming and J lost 3 bases, with 6 bases between them. CDR3 sequence reads: CASSSFDYGYTF. CDR3 DNA sequence: TGTGCCAGCAGCTCTTTCGACTATGGCTACACCTTC.

V and J are TRBV6-1 and TRBJ2-7; 11 bases are shared with TRBD2. Germline V gives CDR1 MNHNS, CDR2 SASEGT. V gave up 3 bases and J gave up 5 bases; unmatched junction bases: 6. This CDR3 is 15 amino acids long. The CDR3 nucleotides are TGTGCCAGCAGTGACGAATTAGCGGGAGGGCACGAGCAGTACTTC. Residues: CASSDELAGGHEQYF.

The chain employs TRBV27 and TRBJ2-7, with TRBD1 matching over 8 bases. Losses at the gene ends were 6 bases for V and 2 bases for J; bases not matched to a gene: 6. Looked up from germline, CDR1 is MNHEY and CDR2 is SMNVEV (reference sequence). CDR3 size: 14 residues. Here the CDR3 DNA reads TGTGCCAGCAGCCAGGACAGGGAAGCCTACGAGCAGTACTTC. This codes for CASSQDREAYEQYF.

This sequence joins TRBV7-3 and TRBJ2-7; 8 bases are shared with TRBD2. The germline V gene encodes CDR1 SGHTA and CDR2 FQGTGA. Unmatched junction bases numbered 5, after V lost 2 bases and J lost 2 bases. The CDR3 spans 15 residues. CDR3 sequence: CASSLGAGAPYEQYF. In nucleotides, the CDR3 is TGTGCCAGCAGCTTAGGAGCGGGAGCCCCCTACGAGCAGTACTTC.

The chain employs TRBV7-9 and TRBJ1-2, with 12 bases that match TRBD1. The CDR3 has 15 amino acids. With 5 bases clipped from V and 4 bases from J, the junction kept 5 bases outside the gene matches. The germline CDR1 and CDR2 sequences are SEHNR and FQNEAQ (reference sequence). As DNA, the CDR3 is TGTGCCAGCAGCGCCGGGACAGGGGGCTCCTATGGCTACACCTTC. Amino acids: CASSAGTGGSYGYTF.

This chain links TRBV30 with TRBJ1-4; 8 bases fit TRBD1. J gave up 12 bases and V 3 bases, and 15 bases lay outside the gene matches. Looked up from germline, CDR1 is GTSNPN and CDR2 is SVGIG (reference sequence). The length of the CDR3 is 15 residues. CDR3 nucleotides: TGTGCCTGGAGGCCTGATGGACAGGGCACCAGGCAACTGTTTTTT. This codes for CAWRPDGQGTRQLFF.